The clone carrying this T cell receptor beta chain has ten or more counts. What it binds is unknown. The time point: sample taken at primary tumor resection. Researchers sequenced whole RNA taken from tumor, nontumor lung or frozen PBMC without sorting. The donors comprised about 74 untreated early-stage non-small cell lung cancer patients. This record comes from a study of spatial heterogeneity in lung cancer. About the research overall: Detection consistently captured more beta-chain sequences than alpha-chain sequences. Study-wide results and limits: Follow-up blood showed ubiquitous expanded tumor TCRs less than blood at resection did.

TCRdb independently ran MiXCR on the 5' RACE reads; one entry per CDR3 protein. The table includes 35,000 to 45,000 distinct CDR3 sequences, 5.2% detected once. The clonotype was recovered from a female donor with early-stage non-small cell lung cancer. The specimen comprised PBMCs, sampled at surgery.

The CDR3 region has the DNA TGCGCCAGCAGCCTCCGGGGAGCTAGCACAGATACGCAGTATTTT. Residues: CASSLRGASTDTQYF. The gene calls are TRBV5-1 and TRBJ2-3; perhaps TRBD2 as D (5 bases). V was pared by 4 bases and J by 0 bases, with 12 bases between. CDR3 length equals 15 residues. Per the germline V gene, CDR1 is SGHRS and CDR2 is YFSETQ.